The TCR beta chain under discussion was sequenced for a study of blood T cell repertoires in COVID-19. Germline loops: CDR1 DFQATT, CDR2 SNEGSKA (reference sequence). V was cut by 2 bases and J by 8 bases, with 9 bases left in between. CDR3 length: 11 amino acids. The protocol was immunoSEQ multiplex PCR, while the TCRdb copy is restricted to in-frame clones and leaves out a portion. The sample contains 140,000 to 150,000 clones, more than 65% of which appear only once. The V and J genes are TRBV20-1 and TRBJ1-1; D is unresolved. Sequencing was carried out using peripheral blood. This receptor was obtained from a man between 60 and 70 years old with active or convalescent COVID-19. The CDR3 here is CSARSPGEAFF. The CDR3 DNA reads TGCAGTGCTAGATCACCGGGGGAAGCTTTCTTT.